This T cell receptor beta chain was sequenced during a study of OX40 agonist ivuxolimab in advanced cancers. Study-level background: The eligibility criteria allowed prior anti-PD-1, anti-PD-L1 or anti-CTLA-4 therapy, and 40% had some. Study conclusions and caveats: Antigen specificity of clonally expanded peripheral T cells was not established. Clones of CD4+ and CD8+ blood T cells grew by week 6 at doses of 0.1 to 3.0 mg/kg.

This clone was seen a handful of times. What it recognizes is unknown. Produced via immunoSEQ multiplex PCR; TCRdb's table is partial and in-frame only. The data hold about 38,000 clones, with nearly 90% observed a single time. This CDR3 has 16 amino acids. Germline CDR1 and CDR2: LGHNA and YSLEER. The J segment lost 3 bases and the V segment lost 2 bases, leaving 3 bases of the junction unmatched. Autoimmune disease history or systemic immunosuppression led to patients being barred. V is TRBV4-3 and J is TRBJ2-1, with 11 positions matching TRBD2. This sequence was found in an adult with an advanced solid tumor such as melanoma, head and neck, liver or kidney cancer. The sequencing here drew on CD4+ or CD8+ T cells sorted from blood, taken in a trial of the OX40 agonist ivuxolimab. The CDR3 protein is CASSQNSGGVYNEQFF. The CDR3 DNA reads TGCGCCAGCAGCCAAAATAGCGGGGGGGTCTACAATGAGCAGTTCTTC.